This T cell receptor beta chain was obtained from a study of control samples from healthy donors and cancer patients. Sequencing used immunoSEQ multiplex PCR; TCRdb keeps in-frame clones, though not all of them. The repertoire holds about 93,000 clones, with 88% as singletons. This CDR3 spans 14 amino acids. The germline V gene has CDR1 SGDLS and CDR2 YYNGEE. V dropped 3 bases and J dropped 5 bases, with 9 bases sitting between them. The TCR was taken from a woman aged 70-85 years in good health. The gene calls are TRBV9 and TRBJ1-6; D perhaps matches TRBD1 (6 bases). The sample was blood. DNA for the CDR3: TGTGCCAGCAGCGAGGCAGGGGATAATTCACCCCTCCACTTT. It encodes CASSEAGDNSPLHF. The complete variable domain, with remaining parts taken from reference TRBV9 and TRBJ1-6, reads DSGVTQTPKHLITATGQRVTLRCSPRSGDLSVYWYQQSLDQGLQFLIQYYNGEERAKGNILERFSAQQFPDLHSELNLSSLELGDSALYFCASSEAGDNSPLHFGNGTRLTVT.